The rows below give T cell receptor beta chains drawn from one sample of a study of beta chain features in type 1 diabetes. Clones were read by immunoSEQ multiplex PCR, and TCRdb kept only the in-frame ones, dropping some. The sample records around 240,000 clones, roughly 16% being singletons. Sequencing input: naive CD4+ T cells from blood. These receptor sequences come from a man aged 25-40 years with type 1 diabetes. CDR3s include the opening cysteine and the closing phenylalanine or tryptophan. Size tells how often a clone was seen (once, few, many) or the class of an expanded clone, and some rows leave it out.

size	J	V	CDR3
-	TRBJ2-7	TRBV25-1	CASSDTGRSTYEQYF
-	TRBJ2-7	TRBV7-2	CASSLDRGRISYEQYF
few	TRBJ2-1	TRBV30	CAWRGLAINEQFF
few	TRBJ2-3	TRBV7-9	CASSFSFTDTQYF
few	TRBJ2-1	TRBV15	CATSRDRGVYEQFF
-	TRBJ2-1	TRBV7-9	CASSLGRTGEQFF
few	TRBJ2-7	TRBV5-1	CASSSGPRDRGSYEQYF
-	TRBJ2-5	TRBV15	CATSRDRETQYF
-	TRBJ1-2	TRBV29-1	CSVQDRTHGYTF
-	TRBJ1-2	TRBV7-9	CASSLTGPNYGYTF
-	TRBJ2-7	TRBV7-2	CASSYYYEQYF
-	TRBJ2-1	TRBV20-1	CSALELVEQFF
-	TRBJ2-3	TRBV7-6	CASSLRTGFQFRSTDTQYF
-	TRBJ2-3	TRBV28	CASSLWTRQADTQYF
-	TRBJ2-1	TRBV4-1	CASSQLGLGTTQFF